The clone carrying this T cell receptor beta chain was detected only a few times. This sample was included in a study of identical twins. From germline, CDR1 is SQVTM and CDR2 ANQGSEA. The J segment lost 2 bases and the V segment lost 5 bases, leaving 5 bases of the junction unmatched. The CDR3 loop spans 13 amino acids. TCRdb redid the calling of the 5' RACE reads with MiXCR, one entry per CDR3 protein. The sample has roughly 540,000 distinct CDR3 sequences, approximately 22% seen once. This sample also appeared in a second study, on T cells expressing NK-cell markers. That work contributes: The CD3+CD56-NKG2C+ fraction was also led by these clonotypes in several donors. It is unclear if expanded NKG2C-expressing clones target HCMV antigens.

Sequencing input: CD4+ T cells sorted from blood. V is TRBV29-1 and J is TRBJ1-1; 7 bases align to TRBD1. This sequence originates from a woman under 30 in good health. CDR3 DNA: TGCAGCGTTTTAACAGGGGATAACACTGAAGCTTTCTTT. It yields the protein CSVLTGDNTEAFF.